This TCR beta chain was recovered during a study of regulatory T cells. Study-level findings and limits: Hydrophobic residues at CDR3 positions 6 and 7 were enriched in conventional CD4+ T cells of CD3G-deficient patients.

Primers: 52 TRBV forward and 13 TRBJ reverse. TCRdb keeps only in-frame clones here, not all; method: immunoSEQ multiplex PCR. The sample holds over 30,000 clones, over 90% seen once. CDR1 KGHSH and CDR2 LQKENI come from the germline V gene. CDR3 length: 13 amino acids. V gave up 4 bases and J gave up 6 bases, with 13 bases separating them. This clone is a singleton in its sample. As yet, its antigen is unknown. This sequence originates from a child aged 2-15 years with CD3G deficiency. The chain joins TRBV18 to TRBJ2-7; D call uncertain. The sample comprised conventional CD4+ T cells sorted from blood. The CDR3 loop is CASSLVPRAEQYF. In DNA form, the CDR3 reads TGTGCCAGCTCACTGGTGCCTAGGGCCGAGCAGTACTTC.